The clone carrying this T cell receptor (beta chain) was detected only a few times. The data stem from a study of T-cell reconstitution after alpha-beta-depleted transplantation in children. This sample's TCRbeta library carried unique molecular identifier barcodes. A single record per CDR3 protein comes from TCRdb applying MiXCR to the PCR reads. Among about 610,000 distinct CDR3 sequences listed, roughly a tenth were seen once. This clonotype was obtained from a human donor who donated a stem cell graft to a child with acute myeloid leukemia. The sequenced sample was PBMCs from the stem cell graft donor, obtained from the stem cell graft.

The CDR3 DNA is TGTGCCAGCAGGAGGGGGCTTGGTCAGCCCCAGCATTTT. It is translated as CASRRGLGQPQHF. This chain links TRBV27 with TRBJ1-5; TRBD1 matches 7 bases. There are 13 residues in the CDR3. Germline V gene sequence: CDR1 MNHEY, CDR2 SMNVEV (reference sequence). The V gene end was trimmed by 6 bases and the J gene end by 6 bases; junction bases not matched to a gene: 5.